Listed below are T cell receptor beta chains from one sample, sequenced in a study of cytomegalovirus exposure and HLA in healthy donors. Profiling relied on immunoSEQ multiplex PCR, and the TCRdb table lists in-frame clones only, not all of them. This sample carries fewer than 100,000 clones, about 79% of them seen once, and the ten largest clones take around 6%. The sequenced sample was PBMCs. All receptors come from a female donor in good health and CMV-seronegative. The CDR3 runs from the conserved cysteine through the conserved F or W. Fields, in order: clone size, J gene, V gene, D gene, CDR3 DNA, CDR3 protein. A D gene is named only where the DNA matches it firmly. Not all rows give a size; the values are once, few, many and, for expanded clones, a class.

abundance: -
j_gene: TRBJ1-5
v_gene: TRBV27
d_gene: -
CDR3nt: TGTGCCAGCAGTTTCGGGGGTCGGCAGCCCCAGCATTTT
CDR3aa: CASSFGGRQPQHF

abundance: -
j_gene: TRBJ1-1
v_gene: TRBV6-1
d_gene: -
CDR3nt: TGTGCCAGCAGTGACGGGACACGCAGTCCCATGAACACTGAAGCTTTCTTT
CDR3aa: CASSDGTRSPMNTEAFF

abundance: -
j_gene: TRBJ2-7
v_gene: TRBV7-2
d_gene: -
CDR3nt: TGTGCCAGCAGCTTAACATCGGTACAGGGCTACGAGCAGTACTTC
CDR3aa: CASSLTSVQGYEQYF

abundance: -
j_gene: TRBJ2-3
v_gene: TRBV29-1
d_gene: TRBD1
CDR3nt: TGCAGCGTTGATTGGGCAGGGGGATCAGATACGCAGTATTTT
CDR3aa: CSVDWAGGSDTQYF

abundance: -
j_gene: TRBJ2-7
v_gene: TRBV6-5
d_gene: TRBD1
CDR3nt: TGTGCCAGCAGTCGGACCGGGACAGAGATTTACGAGCAGTACTTC
CDR3aa: CASSRTGTEIYEQYF

abundance: -
j_gene: TRBJ2-2
v_gene: TRBV19
d_gene: -
CDR3nt: TGTGCCAGTATCAAGCGACCGAACACCGGGGAGCTGTTTTTT
CDR3aa: CASIKRPNTGELFF

abundance: -
j_gene: TRBJ1-3
v_gene: TRBV28
d_gene: -
CDR3nt: TGTGCCAGCAGTTCGAGCAGGGTTGGAAACACCATATATTTT
CDR3aa: CASSSSRVGNTIYF

abundance: few
j_gene: TRBJ2-3
v_gene: TRBV19
d_gene: TRBD2
CDR3nt: TGTGCCAGTAGTATTAGCGGGGGGGCCAGGGCAGATACGCAGTATTTT
CDR3aa: CASSISGGARADTQYF

abundance: -
j_gene: TRBJ2-1
v_gene: TRBV27
d_gene: -
CDR3nt: TGTGCCAGCAGTGATCAGCGGAATGAGCAGTTCTTC
CDR3aa: CASSDQRNEQFF

abundance: few
j_gene: TRBJ1-4
v_gene: TRBV4-3
d_gene: -
CDR3nt: TGCGCCAGCAGCCCTACGAGGGGGTTTAATGAAAAACTGTTTTTT
CDR3aa: CASSPTRGFNEKLFF

abundance: -
j_gene: TRBJ2-3
v_gene: TRBV5-1
d_gene: TRBD2
CDR3nt: TGCGCCAGCAGCTTGGTCGGGGGGGCCACAGATACGCAGTATTTT
CDR3aa: CASSLVGGATDTQYF

abundance: -
j_gene: TRBJ1-4
v_gene: TRBV28
d_gene: -
CDR3nt: TGTGCCAGCAGTTTGCAGGGGTTCGGGGAAAAACTGTTTTTT
CDR3aa: CASSLQGFGEKLFF

abundance: -
j_gene: TRBJ2-3
v_gene: TRBV20-1
d_gene: -
CDR3nt: TGCAGGGTAAAACAGGGTTCGACGCAGTATTTT
CDR3aa: CRVKQGSTQYF

abundance: -
j_gene: TRBJ2-3
v_gene: TRBV7-9
d_gene: -
CDR3nt: TGTGCCAGCAGCTCTTCCACAGATACGCAGTATTTT
CDR3aa: CASSSSTDTQYF

abundance: -
j_gene: TRBJ2-7
v_gene: TRBV30
d_gene: TRBD1
CDR3nt: TGTGCCTGGGGGGGGACAGGGCACGGCGAGCAGTACTTC
CDR3aa: CAWGGTGHGEQYF

abundance: -
j_gene: TRBJ1-1
v_gene: TRBV4-1
d_gene: TRBD1
CDR3nt: TGCGCCAGCAGCCCGGCCGGGACAGGGGGCATAGGGACTGAAGCTTTCTTT
CDR3aa: CASSPAGTGGIGTEAFF

abundance: few
j_gene: TRBJ1-1
v_gene: TRBV4-3
d_gene: -
CDR3nt: TGCGCCAGCAGCCAACGCTACCGAACGGGGAACACTGAAGCTTTCTTT
CDR3aa: CASSQRYRTGNTEAFF

abundance: -
j_gene: TRBJ1-5
v_gene: TRBV5-1
d_gene: -
CDR3nt: TGCGCCAGCAGCTTGTCCGGGGGGGAGAATCAGCCCCAGCATTTT
CDR3aa: CASSLSGGENQPQHF

abundance: -
j_gene: TRBJ2-2
v_gene: TRBV9
d_gene: -
CDR3nt: TGTGCCAGCAGCGTAAGGTCGGGGAACACCGGGGAGCTGTTTTTT
CDR3aa: CASSVRSGNTGELFF

abundance: -
j_gene: TRBJ2-3
v_gene: TRBV5-4
d_gene: TRBD1
CDR3nt: TGTGCCAGCAGCTTGGCGACAGGGCCAGGATGGGATACGCAGTATTTT
CDR3aa: CASSLATGPGWDTQYF

abundance: -
j_gene: TRBJ2-1
v_gene: TRBV6-1
d_gene: -
CDR3nt: TGTGCCGCCAGGGGGGACAGCTACAATGAGCAGTTCTTC
CDR3aa: CAARGDSYNEQFF

abundance: -
j_gene: TRBJ2-1
v_gene: TRBV27
d_gene: TRBD2
CDR3nt: TGTGCCAGCAGTCCCCATTCCCAGGGACTACCGCAGCGCTACAATGAGCAGTTCTTC
CDR3aa: CASSPHSQGLPQRYNEQFF

abundance: -
j_gene: TRBJ2-5
v_gene: TRBV4-2
d_gene: -
CDR3nt: TGTGCCAGCAGCCAAGCGAGGGCCACCCAAGAGACCCAGTACTTC
CDR3aa: CASSQARATQETQYF

abundance: few
j_gene: TRBJ2-2
v_gene: TRBV9
d_gene: -
CDR3nt: TGTGCCAGCAGCGTAACGGGGGCCGGGGAGCTGTTTTTT
CDR3aa: CASSVTGAGELFF

abundance: few
j_gene: TRBJ2-1
v_gene: TRBV5-1
d_gene: TRBD2
CDR3nt: TGCGCCAGCAGCCTTTCGGGACTAGCGGGAATCAATGAGCAGTTCTTC
CDR3aa: CASSLSGLAGINEQFF

abundance: large
j_gene: TRBJ2-1
v_gene: TRBV5-1
d_gene: TRBD2
CDR3nt: TGCGCCAGCAGCCCCAGCGGGGGCTACAATGAGCAGTTCTTC
CDR3aa: CASSPSGGYNEQFF

abundance: -
j_gene: TRBJ2-1
v_gene: TRBV11-3
d_gene: -
CDR3nt: TGTGCCAGCAGCCCCTCGGGCGGGGTTGGTGAGCAGTTCTTC
CDR3aa: CASSPSGGVGEQFF

abundance: few
j_gene: TRBJ1-1
v_gene: TRBV18
d_gene: -
CDR3nt: TGTGCCAGCTCACCACAACGGGAGAACACTGAAGCTTTCTTT
CDR3aa: CASSPQRENTEAFF

abundance: -
j_gene: TRBJ2-6
v_gene: TRBV7-9
d_gene: -
CDR3nt: TGTGCCAGCAGCGCACACCCTGACAGTTCTGGGGCCAACGTCCTGACTTTC
CDR3aa: CASSAHPDSSGANVLTF

abundance: -
j_gene: TRBJ2-2
v_gene: TRBV30
d_gene: TRBD2
CDR3nt: TGTGCCTGGAGTGCCGGGGGGTCCGGGGAGCTGTTTTTT
CDR3aa: CAWSAGGSGELFF

abundance: -
j_gene: TRBJ1-1
v_gene: TRBV28
d_gene: -
CDR3nt: TGTGCCAGCAGCAGTTTACAGGGCACGAAGGTGAACACTGAAGCTTTCTTT
CDR3aa: CASSSLQGTKVNTEAFF

abundance: -
j_gene: TRBJ1-2
v_gene: TRBV15
d_gene: -
CDR3nt: TGTGCCACCCAAGGCTGGGGGGAAGCTAACTATGGCTACACCTTC
CDR3aa: CATQGWGEANYGYTF

abundance: -
j_gene: TRBJ2-7
v_gene: TRBV19
d_gene: -
CDR3nt: TGTGCCGGCTCTAAAGGGAGAATAGGCTACGAGCAGTACTTC
CDR3aa: CAGSKGRIGYEQYF

abundance: -
j_gene: TRBJ1-2
v_gene: TRBV15
d_gene: -
CDR3nt: TGTGCCACCAGCAGAGTAGGGAATTACAGGGAAACTAACTATGGCTACACCTTC
CDR3aa: CATSRVGNYRETNYGYTF

abundance: -
j_gene: TRBJ2-1
v_gene: TRBV5-1
d_gene: -
CDR3nt: TGCGCCAGCAGCTTGGGGGACACTACCTACAATGAGCAGTTCTTC
CDR3aa: CASSLGDTTYNEQFF

abundance: -
j_gene: TRBJ1-5
v_gene: TRBV18
d_gene: TRBD1
CDR3nt: TGTGCCAGCTCACCGGACAGGGAGAGTCAGCCCCAGCATTTT
CDR3aa: CASSPDRESQPQHF

abundance: -
j_gene: TRBJ2-7
v_gene: TRBV7-6
d_gene: -
CDR3nt: TGTGCCAGCAGCTTAGCACCTTGGCAGGGCCCGAGCTCCTACGAGCAGTACTTC
CDR3aa: CASSLAPWQGPSSYEQYF

abundance: -
j_gene: TRBJ1-5
v_gene: TRBV9
d_gene: -
CDR3nt: TGTGCCAGCAGCGTAGAAGGAAGGGGGCAGCCCCAGCATTTT
CDR3aa: CASSVEGRGQPQHF